This passage covers 20 T cell receptor beta chains from one sample sequenced in a study of CD8+CD57+ T cells in acquired aplastic anemia. According to the study, genomic DNA was the template for TCR beta VDJ and CDR3 profiling. TCRdb ran MiXCR on the reads and lists one entry per CDR3 protein. The sample lists 35,000 to 45,000 distinct CDR3 sequences; 68% were seen once. The sample taken for sequencing was sorted CD4+, CD8+, or CD8+CD57+ T cells (not recorded which) from PBMCs. The receptors originated from a human donor in good health, serving as a control.

This chain connects TRBV10-3 to TRBJ1-1, with no clear D. The CDR3 length is 15 residues. The V gene lost 0 bases and the J gene lost 1 base, with 9 bases spanning the gap. In germline, CDR1 is ENHRY, CDR2 SYGVKD. The CDR3 nucleotides are TGTGCCATCAGTGAGTCGGTGGGGTCGAACACTGAAGCTTTCTTT. As protein: CAISESVGSNTEAFF.

This sequence joins TRBV19 and TRBJ1-2; D is possibly TRBD1 (5 bases). From germline, CDR1 is LNHDA and CDR2 SQIVND (reference sequence). CDR3 length: 15 residues. V was trimmed by 6 bases and J by 0 bases, leaving 14 bases between them. The CDR3 region is CASSASTVANYGYTF. Here the CDR3 DNA reads TGTGCCAGTAGCGCCTCGACAGTAGCTAACTATGGCTACACCTTC.

In its sample, this clonotype was seen a few times. The chain carries TRBV15 and TRBJ1-5; the D is unclear. The V end lost 1 base, the J end lost 0 bases, and 1 base lay between the germline ends. Germline values: CDR1 LNHNV, CDR2 YYDKDF (reference sequence). The CDR3 is made up of 13 amino acids. The CDR3, as DNA: TGTGCCACCAGCAGAGGTAGCAATCAGCCCCAGCATTTT. It encodes CATSRGSNQPQHF.

V usage is TRBV2 and J usage is TRBJ2-2, with D tentatively TRBD1 (5 bases). The CDR3 contains 14 residues. Germline V lookup: CDR1 SNHLY, CDR2 FYNNEI. V lost 3 bases and J lost 7, with 12 bases in between. The chain's CDR3 is CASSEGPHSGELFF. CDR3 DNA sequence: TGTGCCAGCAGTGAGGGGCCTCATAGCGGGGAGCTGTTTTTT. The full variable domain, rest sourced from reference TRBV2 and TRBJ2-2, is EPEVTQTPSHQVTQMGQEVILRCVPISNHLYFYWYRQILGQKVEFLVSFYNNEISEKSEIFDDQFSVERPDGSNFTLKIRSTKLEDSAMYFCASSEGPHSGELFFGEGSRLTVL.

This clonotype was seen a handful of times. This sequence joins TRBV7-9 and TRBJ2-7, with D hard to call. Germline V gives CDR1 SEHNR, CDR2 FQNEAQ (reference sequence). Between the trimmed V and J ends, which lost 7 bases and 7 bases, there was a span of 20 bases. The CDR3 is made up of 14 amino acids. As DNA, the CDR3 is TGTGCCAGCACCTGGGCCTCCCGGCTAGGGGAGCAGTACTTC. It yields the protein CASTWASRLGEQYF.

This clonotype is large within its sample. This chain uses TRBV29-1 with TRBJ2-1; D tentatively reads TRBD1 or TRBD2 (6 bases each). The V end lost 6 bases, the J end lost 4 bases, and 13 bases lay between the germline ends. Looked up from germline, CDR1 is SQVTM and CDR2 is ANQGSEA. The CDR3 contains 13 residues. CDR3 DNA sequence: TGCAGCGTACAGGGAGGCCGTTACAATGAGCAGTTCTTC. It is translated as CSVQGGRYNEQFF.

By its share, this clonotype is medium-sized (0.01 to 0.1%). This rearrangement joins TRBV19 to TRBJ2-3, with 7 bases that match TRBD1. V lost 6 bases and J lost 6; bases outside the gene matches: 15. This CDR3 contains 16 residues. Germline CDR1 is LNHDA and CDR2 is SQIVND (reference sequence). CDR3 coding DNA: TGTGCCAGTAGCCCCTCCCACAGGGGAATGATGGATACGCAGTATTTT. Protein sequence: CASSPSHRGMMDTQYF.

The chain carries TRBV10-3 and TRBJ2-4, with a weak D call TRBD2 (6 bases). CDR1 is ENHRY and CDR2 is SYGVKD in the germline V gene. CDR3 length equals 17 residues. Trimming removed 0 bases at V and 0 bases at J, with 12 bases between. The chain's CDR3 is CAISESTGDLAKNIQYF. As DNA, the CDR3 is TGTGCCATCAGTGAGTCGACGGGGGATCTAGCCAAAAACATTCAGTACTTC.

This clonotype has ten or more counts. V and J are TRBV20-1 and TRBJ2-5, with D perhaps matching TRBD2 (6 bases). V lost 3 bases and J 5 bases, leaving 22 bases between the germline ends. There are 16 residues in the CDR3. Germline values: CDR1 DFQATT, CDR2 SNEGSKA (reference sequence). The CDR3 DNA sequence: TGCAGTGCTAGTGGGGCGTCGGGGGAGCTGAGGGAGACCCAGTACTTC. Protein product: CSASGASGELRETQYF.

The chain joins TRBV12-3 or TRBV12-4 to TRBJ1-2, with 8 positions matching TRBD1. The trim removed 3 bases at V and 5 bases at J, leaving 2 bases unmatched. The CDR3 is 13 residues long. The CDR3 here is CASSLDRDYGYTF. CDR3 coding DNA: TGTGCCAGCAGTTTGGACAGGGATTATGGCTACACCTTC.

Remarks on this clonotype: This likely comes from a read error, as the CDR3 has no conserved phenylalanine or tryptophan at its end. The V and J genes are TRBV20-1 and TRBJ1-4; 7 bases are shared with TRBD1. CDR1 and CDR2 from the germline V gene are DFQATT and SNEGSKA (reference sequence). CDR3 size: 14 residues. The CDR3 reads CSARTGVSGEKLFY. CDR3 DNA: TGCAGTGCTAGAACAGGGGTTAGCGGTGAAAAGCTGTTTTAT.

In this sample, this clonotype is large (0.1 to 1%). V and J are TRBV10-3 and TRBJ2-1, with D possibly matching TRBD2 (5 bases). V lost 4 bases, J lost 7 bases, and 5 bases lay in between. There are 11 residues in the CDR3. Germline CDR1 reads ENHRY; CDR2 reads SYGVKD. CDR3 residues: CAISAGNEQFF. CDR3 sequence (DNA): TGTGCCATCAGTGCGGGAAATGAGCAGTTCTTC.

The chain employs TRBV14 and TRBJ1-2; D possibly corresponds to TRBD1 (5 bases). This CDR3 is 14 amino acids long. V was trimmed by 5 bases and J by 2 bases, leaving 12 bases between them. Germline loops: CDR1 SGHDN, CDR2 FVKESK. This chain's CDR3 is CASSGTRTNYGYTF. The CDR3 bases are TGTGCCAGCAGCGGGACCAGAACCAACTATGGCTACACCTTC.

This rearrangement joins TRBV12-3 or TRBV12-4 to TRBJ2-5; no clear D. The CDR3 is 14 amino acids. V was clipped by 2 bases and J by 4 bases, with 11 bases between them. CDR3 sequence: CASSLTVRLETQYF. The DNA for the CDR3 is TGTGCCAGCAGTTTAACAGTGAGGCTAGAGACCCAGTACTTC.

This clonotype appeared many times. The chain recombines TRBV28 with TRBJ1-5; D uncertain. Trimming shortened V by 7 bases and J by 0 bases, and 13 bases separated the two germline ends. The V gene's germline CDR1 is MDHEN and CDR2 SYDVKM. The CDR3 totals 15 residues. The DNA of the CDR3 is TGTGCCAGCACCCCGATAGGTAATAGCAATCAGCCCCAGCATTTT. It codes for CASTPIGNSNQPQHF.

This sequence joins TRBV19 and TRBJ2-1; D not resolved. Trimming stripped 5 bases from V and 9 bases from J, with 14 bases between. Germline CDR1 and CDR2: LNHDA and SQIVND (reference sequence). This CDR3 spans 13 amino acids. The CDR3 region is CASSPSWDGEQFF. The CDR3 region has the DNA TGTGCCAGTAGTCCTTCATGGGATGGTGAGCAGTTCTTC.

V is TRBV6-2 or TRBV6-3 and J is TRBJ1-4, with D tentatively TRBD1 (5 bases). The CDR3 runs 11 residues. The V gene's germline CDR1 is MNHEY and CDR2 SVGEGT. V lost 10 bases and J lost 7, with 10 bases in between. In DNA, the CDR3 is TGTGCCACGGGGCAGGGTGAAAAACTGTTTTTT. Translated: CATGQGEKLFF.

The CDR3 spells CARTGDYGYTF. CDR3 sequence (DNA): TGTGCCAGGACAGGGGATTATGGCTACACCTTC. The chain couples TRBV10-3 to TRBJ1-2, with 9 bases lining up with TRBD1. This CDR3 spans 11 amino acids. Germline trimming cut 10 bases from V and 5 bases from J; bases unmatched to any gene: 2. Germline CDR1 ENHRY, CDR2 SYGVKD.

The chain has TRBV15 and TRBJ1-4; D gene ambiguous. Trimming cost V 0 bases and J 7 bases, with 12 bases left between them. Germline CDR1 is LNHNV and CDR2 is YYDKDF (reference sequence). The CDR3 runs to 15 residues. The CDR3 region is CATSRDRGGSEKLFF. The CDR3 DNA follows: TGTGCCACCAGCAGAGACCGGGGAGGGAGTGAAAAACTGTTTTTT. Full variable domain (remainder filled in from reference TRBV15 and TRBJ1-4): DAMVIQNPRYQVTQFGKPVTLSCSQTLNHNVMYWYQQKSSQAPKLLFHYYDKDFNNEADTPDNFQSRRPNTSFCFLDIRSPGLGDTAMYLCATSRDRGGSEKLFFGSGTQLSVL.

This clonotype was recorded at least ten times. This sequence joins TRBV6-1 and TRBJ2-1; D not certain. This CDR3 region has 13 residues. Trimming shortened V by 7 bases and J by 4 bases, and 11 bases separated the two germline ends. CDR1 is MNHNS and CDR2 is SASEGT in the germline V gene. CDR3 in DNA: TGTGCCAGCAATCGCCCCGGGTACAATGAGCAGTTCTTC. The encoded protein is CASNRPGYNEQFF.